This T cell receptor (beta chain) derives from a study of cytomegalovirus exposure and HLA in healthy donors. Vbeta (60) and Jbeta (13) primers were used in the PCR. Data came from immunoSEQ multiplex PCR; TCRdb stores just in-frame clones and leaves some out. The sample includes over 150,000 clones, 65% to 85% of them seen just once. This CDR3 is 10 amino acids long. CDR1 MNHNS and CDR2 SASEGT come from the germline V gene. V dropped 8 bases and J dropped 11 bases, with 12 bases sitting between them. The chain couples TRBV6-1 to TRBJ2-5, with D maybe TRBD2 (5 bases). The sample comprised PBMCs. This clonotype was obtained from a man in his sixties in good health and CMV-seronegative. CDR3 coding DNA: TGTGCCAGCGGGTTCTGGGAGCAGTACTTC. Protein sequence: CASGFWEQYF.